This T cell receptor beta chain was identified during a study of cytomegalovirus exposure and HLA in healthy donors. Points from the study as a whole: In a later analysis, TCR beta V- and J-gene trimming showed a link to a missense DCLRE1C variant.

This clone was detected once. Antigen specificity is unknown. CDR3 length: 16 residues. From germline, CDR1 is MDHEN and CDR2 SYDVKM. After removal of 7 bases from V and 0 bases from J, the junction contained 4 bases not matched to a gene. A multiplex PCR was run with 60 Vbeta primers and 13 Jbeta primers. Assay used: immunoSEQ multiplex PCR; TCRdb lists only in-frame clones, some missing. The sample includes approximately 100,000 clones, roughly 80% seen only once; the top ten take about a sixth. V and J are TRBV28 and TRBJ1-6, with 9 nucleotides matching TRBD1. This TCR was sampled from a man in his 60s in good health and CMV-seropositive. Sequencing used PBMCs. CDR3 sequence: CASMDRGFSYNSPLHF. CDR3 DNA: TGTGCCAGCATGGACAGGGGTTTCTCCTATAATTCACCCCTCCACTTT.